This TCR beta chain was documented in a study of Graves' ophthalmopathy and Graves' hyperthyroidism. Amplification of the TCR beta CDR3 regions used RNA transcripts (as template). HTBI primers primed a first-round RT-PCR, and a second-round multiplex PCR followed. TCRdb independently ran MiXCR on the multiplex PCR reads; one entry per CDR3 protein. This sample has about 370,000 distinct CDR3 sequences, with 15% to 20% found just once. A diagnosis was made from clinical symptoms together with serum thyroxine, TRAb, thyroid ultrasound and orbital computed tomography. CDR1 and CDR2 from the germline V gene are DFQATT and SNEGSKA (reference sequence). J gave up 3 bases and V 0 bases, and 10 bases lay outside the gene matches. The CDR3 is 17 amino acids.

This clonotype was obtained from an adult woman with stable Graves' hyperthyroidism. V is TRBV20-1 and J is TRBJ2-1; the match to TRBD2 covers 8 bases. The sequenced material came from peripheral blood. In DNA form, the CDR3 reads TGCAGTGCTAGAGAGGCGGGACTAGGGGTAGACTACAATGAGCAGTTCTTC. Translating it yields CSAREAGLGVDYNEQFF.